The entry that follows covers one TCR beta chain sequence. Via MiXCR, TCRdb re-called the reads, giving one row per CDR3 protein. The sample yields just under 5,500 distinct CDR3 sequences, more than 15% seen once. The V segment lost 4 bases and the J segment 2 bases; nucleotides outside the gene matches: 4. Germline CDR1 and CDR2: LGHDT and YNNKEL (reference sequence). This CDR3 region has 15 residues. This sample is part of a study of liver allograft versus peripheral blood T cells. Study information: Transplanted livers and recipients' peripheral blood had their T cell receptor repertoires compared.

The chain employs TRBV3-1 and TRBJ1-2; TRBD1 matches at 10 bases. This TCR was sampled from a human patient who had a liver transplant. Some T cells may trace back to the graft donor. CDR3 in DNA: TGTGCCAGCAGCCTCGGGACAGGGGCCAACTATGGCTACACCTTC. Translation gives CASSLGTGANYGYTF.